The subject of this entry is one TCR beta chain. The data stem from a study of blood T cell repertoires in COVID-19. The CDR3 sequence is 12 residues long. Looked up from germline, CDR1 is MNHEY and CDR2 is SVGAGI. Trimming cost V 6 bases and J 5 bases, with 10 bases left between them. TCRdb's table, derived via immunoSEQ multiplex PCR, lists solely in-frame clones and lacks some. The repertoire includes approximately 25,000 clones, 65% to 85% of them detected once, and more than 6.5% sits in the top ten. Sequenced: peripheral blood. This sequence joins TRBV6-5 and TRBJ1-1; no firm D call. The TCR comes from a man aged 45-60 years with COVID-19, enrolled during active disease. The chain's CDR3 is CASRQGGTEAFF. The CDR3 DNA reads as TGTGCCAGCAGGCAAGGAGGTACTGAAGCTTTCTTT.